This T cell receptor (beta chain) stems from a study of blood T cell repertoires in COVID-19. In the study overall: Samples came from the United States, Italy and Spain, spanning acute and convalescent COVID-19. The cDNA or gDNA used as material had been derived from T cells, B-cell-depleted T cells, or PBMCs.

Study processing details: The assay estimated nucleated cells by amplifying reference gene primers. Sequencing was performed with immunoSEQ multiplex PCR; in TCRdb, only in-frame clones are kept and a portion is missing. The D gene and trimming were derived from the DNA, and the V and J assignments and clone size from that table. The profile shows 88,000 or so clones, 89% of them singletons. V was trimmed by 5 bases and J by 3 bases, leaving 10 bases between them. This CDR3 is built from 13 residues. The germline CDR1 and CDR2 sequences are SEHNR and FQNEAQ (reference sequence). The specimen was peripheral blood. V and J are TRBV7-9 and TRBJ2-5; tentatively, D is TRBD2 (5 bases). This TCR was sampled from a man aged 50 or older with acute or convalescent COVID-19. The CDR3, as DNA: TGTGCCAGCAGCAGAGGGTCAGAAGAGACCCAGTACTTC. This codes for CASSRGSEETQYF.